Listed here is a single TCR beta chain. A junction boundary mismatches the germline segment, possibly from a read error. Germline V gives CDR1 MGHRA, CDR2 YSYEKL. CDR3 length equals 16 residues. One entry per CDR3 protein results from TCRdb running MiXCR on the reads. The sample lists approximately 50,000 distinct CDR3 sequences, 7.3% occurring once. The data derive from a study of patients with pleural tuberculosis. This receptor was identified in a human donor with pleural tuberculosis. The chain carries TRBV4-1 and TRBJ2-1; D assignment may be TRBD1 or TRBD2 (6 bases each). CDR3 region: CASSLLGGTSYNELFF. DNA for the CDR3: TGCGCCAGCAGCCTCCTAGGGGGGACCTCCTACAATGAGCTGTTCTTC.